The 10 T cell receptor beta chains below come from one sample, sequenced in a study of yellow fever vaccine responses in identical twins listed by TCRdb under 2018. To prepare the library, RT-PCR was applied. TCRdb shows the sequencer as Illumina HiSeq 2500. TCRdb reprocessed the public reads (quality trimming at Q25 with fastp, clone calling with MiXCR) and kept in-frame beta chains. Each CDR3 protein gets just one entry, which takes the most common genes and DNA from the rows behind it. Present in this sample are about 3,500 distinct CDR3 sequences, about 84% of which were seen just once. The ten largest account for approximately 2.8% of the sample. The sequenced sample was T cells from blood (PBMCs), unsorted or a sorted subset (not recorded which), obtained before or after yellow fever vaccination (not recorded which). The receptors shown here come from a woman aged 18-30 years who received the yellow fever vaccine. Donor details come from another sample of the same person, matched by shared clones.

This clonotype has only one observation. The chain joins TRBV18 to TRBJ2-3; D might be TRBD1 (5 bases). Trimming shortened V by 3 bases and J by 3 bases, and 10 bases separated the two germline ends. The CDR3 loop spans 14 amino acids. Germline CDR1 is KGHSH and CDR2 is LQKENI. The CDR3, as DNA: TGTGCCAGCTCACCGGGGCTCGGGACAGATACGCAGTATTTT. It translates to CASSPGLGTDTQYF.

The CDR3 spells CASSSRQSSYNEQFF. Here the CDR3 DNA reads TGTGCCAGCAGCTCCAGACAGAGCTCCTACAATGAGCAGTTCTTC. The rearrangement links TRBV11-3 to TRBJ2-1, with D possibly matching TRBD1 (5 bases). Germline CDR1 is SGHNT and CDR2 is YENEEA. This CDR3 contains 15 residues. V lost 4 bases, J lost 0 bases, and 10 bases lay in between.

In nucleotides, the CDR3 is TGCGCCAGCAGCAGGACAGGGAGCACAGATACGCAGTATTTT. Its translation: CASSRTGSTDTQYF. The V and J genes are TRBV5-1 and TRBJ2-3, with 8 bases lining up with TRBD1. This CDR3 contains 14 residues. V shed 4 bases and J 0 bases; nucleotides not matched to a gene: 1. Germline CDR1 and CDR2: SGHRS and YFSETQ.

V and J are TRBV5-1 and TRBJ2-7; 10 positions agree with TRBD2. The CDR3 loop spans 14 amino acids. Germline-derived CDR1 and CDR2 are SGHRS and YFSETQ. J gave up 3 bases and V 4 bases, and 4 bases lay outside the gene matches. The CDR3 DNA follows: TGCGCCAGCAGCCCGGCTAGCGGGGGCTACGAGCAGTACTTC. This gives the protein CASSPASGGYEQYF. Full variable domain (outside the CDR3, taken from reference TRBV5-1 and TRBJ2-7): KAGVTQTPRYLIKTRGQQVTLSCSPISGHRSVSWYQQTPGQGLQFLFEYFSETQRNKGNFPGRFSGRQFSNSRSEMNVSTLELGDSALYLCASSPASGGYEQYFGPGTRLTVT.

The V call is TRBV29-1, the J call TRBJ2-1; 11 nucleotides match TRBD2. Germline loops: CDR1 SQVTM, CDR2 ANQGSEA. V trimming: 0 bases; J trimming: 3 bases; junction bases outside the gene matches: 10. The CDR3 is 18 residues long. In DNA, the CDR3 is TGCAGCGTTGAAGAGAGAGATAGCGGGGGGGTATTCTACAATGAGCAGTTCTTC. Amino acids: CSVEERDSGGVFYNEQFF.

This chain connects TRBV5-1 to TRBJ2-1; D gene ambiguous. V dropped 2 bases and J dropped 3 bases, with 9 bases sitting between them. Germline-derived CDR1 and CDR2 are SGHRS and YFSETQ. This CDR3 is 14 amino acids long. The CDR3 loop is CASSLEGNYNEQFF. CDR3 DNA: TGCGCCAGCAGCTTAGAAGGGAACTACAATGAGCAGTTCTTC.

The rearrangement links TRBV15 to TRBJ2-7, with unresolved D. Germline loops: CDR1 LNHNV, CDR2 YYDKDF (reference sequence). The ends were cut back, 1 base at V and 7 bases at J, with 11 bases in the middle. The CDR3 extends over 13 amino acids. DNA for the CDR3: TGTGCCACCAGCAGAGGATCGGCAGATGAGCAGTACTTC. Amino acids: CATSRGSADEQYF.

In nucleotides, the CDR3 is TGTGCCAGCAGCTTATTGGGACAGGGTTACAATGAGCAGTTCTTC. It translates to CASSLLGQGYNEQFF. J is TRBJ2-1 and V is TRBV11-3; 9 nucleotides line up with TRBD1. The CDR3 length is 15 residues. Germline CDR1 is SGHNT and CDR2 is YENEEA. The ends lost 2 bases at V and 4 bases at J; junction bases unmatched: 3. The whole variable domain, filled in from reference TRBV11-3 and TRBJ2-1, reads EAGVVQSPRYKIIEKKQPVAFWCNPISGHNTLYWYLQNLGQGPELLIRYENEEAVDDSQLPKDRFSAERLKGVDSTLKIQPAELGDSAVYLCASSLLGQGYNEQFFGPGTRLTVL.

The chain combines TRBV23-1 with TRBJ1-1; no definite D call. TRBV23-1 is noted as an ORF with a role that remains uncertain. The CDR3 contains 11 residues. V was shortened by 8 bases and J by 3 bases, with 7 bases between the two germline ends. CDR3 in amino acids: CASAGHTEAFF. The CDR3 nucleotides read TGCGCCAGCGCCGGGCACACTGAAGCTTTCTTT.

The genes are TRBV12-3 or TRBV12-4 and TRBJ2-7; D possibly corresponds to TRBD1 (6 bases). The V gene lost 5 bases and the J gene lost 0 bases, with 11 bases spanning the gap. This CDR3 has 14 residues. CDR3 region: CASSPWDTSYEQYF. CDR3 DNA sequence: TGTGCCAGCAGTCCGTGGGACACCTCCTACGAGCAGTACTTC.